The TCR beta chain under discussion was sequenced for a study of blood T cells in healthy people across ages. Whole-study findings and limits: Diversity figures based on one million T cells were deemed too low.

The sample holds a few counts of this clonotype. The antigen is undetermined. V shed 1 base and J 4 bases; nucleotides not matched to a gene: 15. Germline V lookup: CDR1 DFQATT, CDR2 SNEGSKA (reference sequence). The CDR3 contains 17 residues. The use of a sample-barcoded 5' primer and a J-beta primer mix characterized a second PCR of roughly 6 to 11 cycles. In TCRdb, the 5' RACE reads were re-called with MiXCR into one record per CDR3 protein. This sample has roughly 1.5 million distinct CDR3 sequences, with approximately 42% found just once. The sequencing input was blood. The V gene is TRBV20-1, the J gene TRBJ2-5; 7 bases agree with TRBD2. This receptor was identified in a woman younger than 30 in good health. The chain's CDR3 is CSARAPGLPGGGETQYF. The CDR3 DNA follows: TGCAGTGCTAGAGCCCCGGGACTACCGGGGGGTGGAGAGACCCAGTACTTC.